The 6 T cell receptor beta chains listed next were all sequenced from one sample in a study of response to subunit inactivated influenza vaccine. MiXCR, run by TCRdb on the RT-PCR reads, gives a single entry per CDR3 protein. The data hold some 500,000 distinct CDR3 sequences, with about 25% observed a single time. This material consisted of CD4+ T cells sorted from PBMCs, taken roughly 5 days after vaccination. These receptors were obtained from a man aged 45-60 years who received an inactivated influenza vaccine.

The rearrangement uses TRBV5-4 and TRBJ2-7, with a possible D match to TRBD1 (6 bases). The CDR3 has 14 amino acids. The V gene lost 2 bases and the J gene lost 2 bases, with 11 bases spanning the gap. The V gene's germline CDR1 is SGHNT and CDR2 YYREEE (reference sequence). CDR3 nucleotide sequence: TGTGCCAGCAGCTTCCAGGGGCCACCCTACGAGCAGTACTTC. The encoded protein is CASSFQGPPYEQYF.

This sequence joins TRBV29-1 and TRBJ2-3; 7 bases align to TRBD2. The V segment lost 4 bases and the J segment 4 bases; nucleotides outside the gene matches: 5. Germline lookup yields CDR1 SQVTM and CDR2 ANQGSEA. This CDR3 is built from 13 residues. The CDR3 protein is CSVGVREPDTQYF. Here the CDR3 DNA reads TGCAGCGTTGGCGTGCGGGAGCCAGATACGCAGTATTTT.

This clonotype showed up just a few times. The chain links TRBV20-1 to TRBJ2-3, with a possible D match to TRBD2 (7 bases). V lost 4 bases and J 1 base, leaving 15 bases between the germline ends. The CDR3 contains 15 residues. Germline CDR1 is DFQATT and CDR2 is SNEGSKA (reference sequence). In DNA form, the CDR3 reads TGCAGTGCTATCCGGGGGGCGACCCGCACAGATACGCAGTATTTT. Residues: CSAIRGATRTDTQYF.

Only a few counts were recorded for this clonotype. The rearrangement links TRBV7-6 to TRBJ2-1, with 7 bases matching TRBD2. The germline V gene has CDR1 SGHVS and CDR2 FNYEAQ. V trimming: 7 bases; J trimming: 9 bases; junction bases outside the gene matches: 12. The CDR3 is 14 residues long. CDR3 sequence: CASMAAGASGEQFF. Here the CDR3 DNA reads TGTGCCAGCATGGCGGCGGGAGCATCGGGTGAGCAGTTCTTC.

This sequence joins TRBV6-2 or TRBV6-3 and TRBJ1-1; 8 nucleotides align to TRBD1. J gave up 1 base and V 8 bases, and 15 bases lay outside the gene matches. Germline CDR1 reads MNHEY; CDR2 reads SVGEGT. The CDR3 has 17 amino acids. CDR3 region: CASAGGRRRISNTEAFF. DNA for the CDR3: TGTGCCAGCGCAGGGGGCCGCCGGAGGATTTCGAACACTGAAGCTTTCTTT.

This chain uses TRBV6-2 or TRBV6-3 with TRBJ2-1; maybe TRBD2 (7 bases). The V and J ends lost 4 bases and 5 bases respectively, with 12 bases between them. CDR3 size: 14 residues. Per the germline V gene, CDR1 is MNHEY and CDR2 is SVGEGT. The DNA of the CDR3 is TGTGCCAGCAGTTGGGGGGGCTTTAACAATGAGCAGTTCTTC. It is translated as CASSWGGFNNEQFF.